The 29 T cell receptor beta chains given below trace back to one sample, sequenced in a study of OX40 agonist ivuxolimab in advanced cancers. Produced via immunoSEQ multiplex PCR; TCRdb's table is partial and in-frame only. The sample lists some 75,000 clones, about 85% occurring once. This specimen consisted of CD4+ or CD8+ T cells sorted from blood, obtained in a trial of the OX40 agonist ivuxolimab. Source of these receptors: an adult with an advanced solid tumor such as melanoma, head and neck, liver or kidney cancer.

The DNA of the CDR3 is TGTGCCAGCAGCACTACTAGCGATCAAGAGACCCAGTACTTC. It encodes CASSTTSDQETQYF. The V gene is TRBV7-3, the J gene TRBJ2-5; 7 positions match TRBD2. The CDR3 has 14 amino acids. The V segment lost 5 bases and the J segment 2 bases; nucleotides outside the gene matches: 5. Looked up from germline, CDR1 is SGHTA and CDR2 is FQGTGA.

The CDR3 coding sequence is TGTGCCAGCAGCGCCCAGGGGCGAGTCGGTGAAAAACTGTTTTTT. As protein: CASSAQGRVGEKLFF. This chain connects TRBV9 to TRBJ1-4, with a possible D match to TRBD1 (6 bases). Germline V gene lookup returns CDR1 SGDLS and CDR2 YYNGEE. The CDR3 has 15 residues. V was trimmed by 3 bases and J by 7 bases, leaving 16 bases between them.

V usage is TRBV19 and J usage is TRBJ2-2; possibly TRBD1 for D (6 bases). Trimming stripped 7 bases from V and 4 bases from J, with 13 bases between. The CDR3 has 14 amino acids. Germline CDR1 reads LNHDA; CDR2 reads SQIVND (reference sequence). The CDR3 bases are TGTGCCAGTATCACAGGGCTCGGCACCGGGGAGCTGTTTTTT. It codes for CASITGLGTGELFF.

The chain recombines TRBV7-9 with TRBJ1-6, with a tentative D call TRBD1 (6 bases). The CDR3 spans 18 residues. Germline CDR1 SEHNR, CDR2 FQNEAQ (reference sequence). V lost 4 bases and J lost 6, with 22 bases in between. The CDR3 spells CASSSQTGTNLRNSPLHF. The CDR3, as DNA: TGTGCCAGCAGCTCCCAGACCGGGACAAACTTGCGTAATTCACCCCTCCACTTT.

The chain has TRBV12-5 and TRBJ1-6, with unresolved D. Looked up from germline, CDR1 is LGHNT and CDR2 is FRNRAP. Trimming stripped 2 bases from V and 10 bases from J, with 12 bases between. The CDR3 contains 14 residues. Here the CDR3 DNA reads TGTGCTAGTGGTTTGTCCGGCTCCGTGTCACCCCTCCACTTT. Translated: CASGLSGSVSPLHF.

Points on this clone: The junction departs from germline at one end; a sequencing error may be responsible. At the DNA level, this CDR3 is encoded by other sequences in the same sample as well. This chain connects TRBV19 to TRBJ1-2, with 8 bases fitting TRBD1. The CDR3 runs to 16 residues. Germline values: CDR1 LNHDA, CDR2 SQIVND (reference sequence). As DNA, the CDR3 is TGTGCCAGTAGAGGACAGGGTAGGGCCCCCGACTACGGCTACACCTTC. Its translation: CASRGQGRAPDYGYTF.

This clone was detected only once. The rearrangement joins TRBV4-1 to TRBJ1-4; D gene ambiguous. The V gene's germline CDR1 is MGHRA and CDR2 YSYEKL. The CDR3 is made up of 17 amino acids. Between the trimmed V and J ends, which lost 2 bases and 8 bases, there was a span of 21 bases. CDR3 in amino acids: CASSQILRRLKEEKLFF. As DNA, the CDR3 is TGCGCCAGCAGCCAAATCCTTAGACGGCTTAAGGAGGAAAAACTGTTTTTT.

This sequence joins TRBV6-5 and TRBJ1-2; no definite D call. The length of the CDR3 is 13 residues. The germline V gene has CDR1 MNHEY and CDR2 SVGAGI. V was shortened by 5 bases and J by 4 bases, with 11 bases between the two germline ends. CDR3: CASSDLTGYGYTF. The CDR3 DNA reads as TGTGCCAGCAGTGACCTCACCGGCTATGGCTACACCTTC.

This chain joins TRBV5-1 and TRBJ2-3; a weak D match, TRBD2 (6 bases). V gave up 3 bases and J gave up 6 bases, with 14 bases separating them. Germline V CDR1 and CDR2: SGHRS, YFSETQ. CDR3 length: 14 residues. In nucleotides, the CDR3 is TGCGCCAGCAGCTCGGGGGTCCCGCGGGATACGCAGTATTTT. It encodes CASSSGVPRDTQYF.

CDR3 loop: CASSFQGWNYEQYF. The DNA for the CDR3 is TGTGCCAGCAGCTTCCAGGGTTGGAACTACGAGCAGTACTTC. J is TRBJ2-7 and V is TRBV5-4; the D gene is possibly TRBD1 (5 bases). There are 14 residues in the CDR3. Trimming took off 2 bases at V and 3 bases at J, with 12 bases between the two ends. The germline V gene encodes CDR1 SGHNT and CDR2 YYREEE (reference sequence).

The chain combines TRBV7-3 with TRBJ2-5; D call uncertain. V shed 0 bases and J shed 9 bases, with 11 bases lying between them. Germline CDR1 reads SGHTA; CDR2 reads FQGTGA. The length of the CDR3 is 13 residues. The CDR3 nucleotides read TGTGCCAGCAGCTTAACGTACGCGGCGGCCCAGTACTTC. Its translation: CASSLTYAAAQYF.

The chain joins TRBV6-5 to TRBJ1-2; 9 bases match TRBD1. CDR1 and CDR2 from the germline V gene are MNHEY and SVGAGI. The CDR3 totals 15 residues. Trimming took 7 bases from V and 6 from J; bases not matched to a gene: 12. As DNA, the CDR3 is TGTGCCAGCACCCTAACGGGACAGGGTAGAGATGGCTACACCTTC. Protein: CASTLTGQGRDGYTF.

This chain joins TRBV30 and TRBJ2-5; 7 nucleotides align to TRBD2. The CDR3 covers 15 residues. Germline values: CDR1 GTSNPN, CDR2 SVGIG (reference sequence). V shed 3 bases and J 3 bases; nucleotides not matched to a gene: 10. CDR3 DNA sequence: TGTGCCTGGAGCCTGGGGGGGACGGGAAAAGAGACCCAGTACTTC. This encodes CAWSLGGTGKETQYF.

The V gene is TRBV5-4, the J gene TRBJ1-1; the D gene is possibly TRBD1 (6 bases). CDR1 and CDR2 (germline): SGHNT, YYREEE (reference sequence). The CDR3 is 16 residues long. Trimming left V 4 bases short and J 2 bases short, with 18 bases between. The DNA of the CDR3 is TGTGCCAGCAGCCCGGCCCCGACAGGAGTCAACACTGAAGCTTTCTTT. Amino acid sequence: CASSPAPTGVNTEAFF.

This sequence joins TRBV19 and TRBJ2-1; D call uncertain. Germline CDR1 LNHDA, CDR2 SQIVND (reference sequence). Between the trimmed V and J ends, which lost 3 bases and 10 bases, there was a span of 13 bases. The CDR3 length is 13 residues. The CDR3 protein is CASSIPGKYEQFF. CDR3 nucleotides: TGTGCCAGTAGTATTCCAGGCAAATACGAGCAGTTCTTC.

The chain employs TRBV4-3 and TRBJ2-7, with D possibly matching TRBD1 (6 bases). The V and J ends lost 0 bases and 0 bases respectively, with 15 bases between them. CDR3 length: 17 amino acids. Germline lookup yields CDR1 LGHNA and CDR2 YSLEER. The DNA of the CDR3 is TGCGCCAGCAGCCAAGACCCCCCAGGGGCGAGCTCCTACGAGCAGTACTTC. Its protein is CASSQDPPGASSYEQYF.

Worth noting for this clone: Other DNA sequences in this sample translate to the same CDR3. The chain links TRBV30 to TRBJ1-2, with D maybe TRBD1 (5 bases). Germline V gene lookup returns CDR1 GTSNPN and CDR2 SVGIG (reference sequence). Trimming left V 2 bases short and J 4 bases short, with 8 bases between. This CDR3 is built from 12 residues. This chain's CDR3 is CAWSPGGYGYTF. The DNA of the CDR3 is TGTGCCTGGAGTCCGGGGGGCTATGGCTACACCTTC.

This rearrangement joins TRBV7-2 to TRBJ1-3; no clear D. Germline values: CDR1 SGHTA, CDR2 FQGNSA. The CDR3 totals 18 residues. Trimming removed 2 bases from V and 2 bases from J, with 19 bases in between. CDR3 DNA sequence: TGTGCCAGCAGCTTAATGCCCCCCCTAAGGCAGCCTGGAAACACCATATATTTT. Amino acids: CASSLMPPLRQPGNTIYF.

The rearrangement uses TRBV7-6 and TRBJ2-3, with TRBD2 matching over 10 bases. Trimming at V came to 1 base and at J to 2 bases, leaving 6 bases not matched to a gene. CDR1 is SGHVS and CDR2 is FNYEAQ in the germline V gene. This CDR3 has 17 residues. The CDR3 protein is CASSLGVAGGTTDTQYF. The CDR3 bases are TGTGCCAGCAGCTTAGGTGTAGCGGGGGGAACCACAGATACGCAGTATTTT.

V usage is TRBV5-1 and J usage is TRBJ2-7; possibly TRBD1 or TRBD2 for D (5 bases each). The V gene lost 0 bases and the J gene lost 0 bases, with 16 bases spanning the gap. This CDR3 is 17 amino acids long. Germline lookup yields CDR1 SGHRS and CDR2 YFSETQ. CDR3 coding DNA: TGCGCCAGCAGCTTGGGGGGGATACCTTCGAGCTCCTACGAGCAGTACTTC. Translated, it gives CASSLGGIPSSSYEQYF.

This CDR3 reads CASSPGGAGDYEQYF. In DNA, the CDR3 is TGTGCCAGCAGCCCTGGGGGAGCGGGGGATTACGAGCAGTACTTC. The V and J genes are TRBV7-9 and TRBJ2-5; 8 bases line up with TRBD2. The closer fit of TRBJ2-7 to the DNA end suggests the J call may be wrong. The length of the CDR3 is 15 residues. Germline lookup yields CDR1 SEHNR and CDR2 FQNEAQ (reference sequence).

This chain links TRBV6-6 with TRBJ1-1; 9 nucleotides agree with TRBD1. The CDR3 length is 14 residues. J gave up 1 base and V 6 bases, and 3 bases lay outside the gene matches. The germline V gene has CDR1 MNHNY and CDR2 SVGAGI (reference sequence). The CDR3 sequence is CASSRGQGNTEAFF. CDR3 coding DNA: TGTGCCAGCAGCCGGGGACAGGGGAACACTGAAGCTTTCTTT.

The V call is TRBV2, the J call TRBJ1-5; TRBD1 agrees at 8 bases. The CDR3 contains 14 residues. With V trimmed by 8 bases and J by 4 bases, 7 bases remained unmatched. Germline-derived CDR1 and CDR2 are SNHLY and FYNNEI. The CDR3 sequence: CASQSGTGNQPQHF. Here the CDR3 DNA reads TGTGCCAGCCAGTCCGGGACAGGTAATCAGCCCCAGCATTTT. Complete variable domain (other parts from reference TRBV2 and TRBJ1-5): EPEVTQTPSHQVTQMGQEVILRCVPISNHLYFYWYRQILGQKVEFLVSFYNNEISEKSEIFDDQFSVERPDGSNFTLKIRSTKLEDSAMYFCASQSGTGNQPQHFGDGTRLSIL.

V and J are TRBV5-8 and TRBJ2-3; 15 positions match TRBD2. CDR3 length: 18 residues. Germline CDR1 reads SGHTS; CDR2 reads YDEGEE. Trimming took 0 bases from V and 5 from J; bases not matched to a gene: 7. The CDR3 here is CASSLDRGLAGGIDTQYF. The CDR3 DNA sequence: TGTGCCAGCAGCTTGGATCGGGGACTAGCGGGGGGAATAGATACGCAGTATTTT.

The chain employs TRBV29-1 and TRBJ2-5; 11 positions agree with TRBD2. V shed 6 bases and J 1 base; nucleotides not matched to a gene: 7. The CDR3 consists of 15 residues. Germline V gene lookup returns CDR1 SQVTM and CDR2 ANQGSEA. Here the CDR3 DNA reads TGCAGCGTCACAACTAGCGGGAGCCTCCAAGAGACCCAGTACTTC. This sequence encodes CSVTTSGSLQETQYF.

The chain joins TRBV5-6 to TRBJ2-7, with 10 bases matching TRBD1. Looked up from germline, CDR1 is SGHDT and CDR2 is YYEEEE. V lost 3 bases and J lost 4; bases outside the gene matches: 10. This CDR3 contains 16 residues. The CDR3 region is CASSSWGQGIQYEQYF. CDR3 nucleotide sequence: TGTGCCAGCAGCTCCTGGGGACAGGGGATTCAGTACGAGCAGTACTTC.

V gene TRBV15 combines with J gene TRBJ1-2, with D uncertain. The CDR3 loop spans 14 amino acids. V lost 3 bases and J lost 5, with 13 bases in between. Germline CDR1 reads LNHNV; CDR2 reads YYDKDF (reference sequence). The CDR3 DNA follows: TGTGCCACCAGCAGCGGTTGGGTGGCGTATGGCTACACCTTC. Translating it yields CATSSGWVAYGYTF.

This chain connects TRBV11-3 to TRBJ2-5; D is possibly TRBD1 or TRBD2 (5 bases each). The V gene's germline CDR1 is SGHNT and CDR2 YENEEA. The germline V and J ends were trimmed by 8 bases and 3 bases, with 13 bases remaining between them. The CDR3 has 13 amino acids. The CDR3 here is CASDRGPKETQYF. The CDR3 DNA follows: TGTGCCAGCGATCGGGGACCCAAAGAGACCCAGTACTTC.

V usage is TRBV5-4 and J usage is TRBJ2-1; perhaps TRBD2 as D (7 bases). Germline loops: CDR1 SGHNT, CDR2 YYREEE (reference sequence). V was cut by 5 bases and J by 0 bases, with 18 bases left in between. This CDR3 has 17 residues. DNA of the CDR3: TGTGCCAGCAGAATGGGGCTAGCGGACAGCTCCTACAATGAGCAGTTCTTC. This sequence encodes CASRMGLADSSYNEQFF.